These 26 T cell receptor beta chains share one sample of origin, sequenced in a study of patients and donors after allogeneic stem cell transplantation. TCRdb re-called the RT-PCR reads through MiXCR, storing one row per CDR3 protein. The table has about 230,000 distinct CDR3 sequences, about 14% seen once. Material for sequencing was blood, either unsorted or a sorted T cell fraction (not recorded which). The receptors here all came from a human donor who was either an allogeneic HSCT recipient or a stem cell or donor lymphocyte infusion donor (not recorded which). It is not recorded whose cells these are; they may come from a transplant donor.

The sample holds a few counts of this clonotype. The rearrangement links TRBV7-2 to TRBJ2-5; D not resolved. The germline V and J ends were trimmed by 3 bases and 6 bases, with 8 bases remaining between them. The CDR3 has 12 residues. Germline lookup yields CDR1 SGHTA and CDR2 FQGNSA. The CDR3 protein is CASSLEGKTQYF. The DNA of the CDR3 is TGTGCCAGCAGCTTGGAAGGAAAGACCCAGTACTTC.

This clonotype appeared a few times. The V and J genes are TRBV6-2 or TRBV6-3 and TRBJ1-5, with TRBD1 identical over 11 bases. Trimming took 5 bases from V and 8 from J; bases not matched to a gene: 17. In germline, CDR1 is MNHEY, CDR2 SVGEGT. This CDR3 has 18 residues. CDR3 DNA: TGTGCCAGCAGTGAATCCCCTTTCCGGGACAGGGGGTTTAAGCCCCAGCATTTT. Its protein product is CASSESPFRDRGFKPQHF.

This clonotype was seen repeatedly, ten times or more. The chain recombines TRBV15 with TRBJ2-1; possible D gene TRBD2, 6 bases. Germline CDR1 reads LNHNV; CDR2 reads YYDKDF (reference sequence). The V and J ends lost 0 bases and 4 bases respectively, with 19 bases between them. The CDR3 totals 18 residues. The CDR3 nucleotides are TGTGCCACCAGCAGAGAAGGGGACTTTTCGGGGATATACAATGAGCAGTTCTTC. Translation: CATSREGDFSGIYNEQFF.

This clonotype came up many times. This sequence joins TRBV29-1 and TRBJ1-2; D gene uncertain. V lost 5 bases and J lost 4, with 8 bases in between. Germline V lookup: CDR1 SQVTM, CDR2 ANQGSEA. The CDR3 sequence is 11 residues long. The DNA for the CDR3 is TGCAGCGTTTTGCCCAGCTATGGCTACACCTTC. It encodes CSVLPSYGYTF.

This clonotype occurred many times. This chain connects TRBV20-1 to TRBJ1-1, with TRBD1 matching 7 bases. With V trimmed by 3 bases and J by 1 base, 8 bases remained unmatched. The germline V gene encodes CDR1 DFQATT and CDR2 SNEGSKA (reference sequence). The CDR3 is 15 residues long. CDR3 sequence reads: CSASRGPPGNTEAFF. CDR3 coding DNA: TGCAGTGCTAGTAGGGGGCCACCGGGGAACACTGAAGCTTTCTTT.

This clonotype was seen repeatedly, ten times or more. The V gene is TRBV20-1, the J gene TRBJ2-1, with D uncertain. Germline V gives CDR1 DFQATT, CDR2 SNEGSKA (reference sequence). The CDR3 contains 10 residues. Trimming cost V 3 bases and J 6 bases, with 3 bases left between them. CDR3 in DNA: TGCAGTGCTAGGAGCAATGAGCAGTTCTTC. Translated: CSARSNEQFF.

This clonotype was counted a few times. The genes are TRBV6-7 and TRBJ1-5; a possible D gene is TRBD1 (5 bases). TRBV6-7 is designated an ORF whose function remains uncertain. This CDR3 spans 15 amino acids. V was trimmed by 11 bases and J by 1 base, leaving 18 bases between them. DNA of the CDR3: TGTGCCGGAAGTCGGCTGGGGGACAGCAATCAGCCCCAGCATTTT. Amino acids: CAGSRLGDSNQPQHF.

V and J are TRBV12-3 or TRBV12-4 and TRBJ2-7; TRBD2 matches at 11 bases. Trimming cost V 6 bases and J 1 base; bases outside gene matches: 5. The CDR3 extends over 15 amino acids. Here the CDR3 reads CASRTRLAGSYEQYF. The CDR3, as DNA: TGTGCCAGCAGAACTAGACTAGCGGGATCCTACGAGCAGTACTTC.

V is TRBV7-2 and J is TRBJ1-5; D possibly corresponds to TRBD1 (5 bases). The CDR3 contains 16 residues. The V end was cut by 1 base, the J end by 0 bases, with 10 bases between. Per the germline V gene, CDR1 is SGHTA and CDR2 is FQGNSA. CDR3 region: CASSLVGTHSNQPQHF. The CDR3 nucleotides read TGTGCCAGCAGCTTAGTTGGGACTCATAGCAATCAGCCCCAGCATTTT.

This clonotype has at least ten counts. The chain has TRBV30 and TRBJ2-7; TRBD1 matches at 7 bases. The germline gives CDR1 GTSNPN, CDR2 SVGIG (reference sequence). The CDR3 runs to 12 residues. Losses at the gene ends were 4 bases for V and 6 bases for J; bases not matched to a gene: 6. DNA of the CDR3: TGTGCCTGGAAGACAGGGCCCACCGAGCAGTACTTC. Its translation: CAWKTGPTEQYF.

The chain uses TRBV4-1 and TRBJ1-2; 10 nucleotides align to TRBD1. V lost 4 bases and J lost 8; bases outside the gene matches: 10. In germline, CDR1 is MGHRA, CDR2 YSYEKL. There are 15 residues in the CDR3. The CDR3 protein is CASSLWDRGSGGYTF. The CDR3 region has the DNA TGCGCCAGCAGCCTTTGGGACAGGGGCTCGGGGGGCTACACCTTC.

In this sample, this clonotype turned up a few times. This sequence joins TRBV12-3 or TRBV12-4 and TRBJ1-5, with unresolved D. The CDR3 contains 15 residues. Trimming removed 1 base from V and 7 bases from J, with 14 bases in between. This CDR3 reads CASSLEGMRRQPQHF. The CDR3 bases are TGTGCCAGCAGTTTAGAGGGTATGAGGCGACAGCCCCAGCATTTT.

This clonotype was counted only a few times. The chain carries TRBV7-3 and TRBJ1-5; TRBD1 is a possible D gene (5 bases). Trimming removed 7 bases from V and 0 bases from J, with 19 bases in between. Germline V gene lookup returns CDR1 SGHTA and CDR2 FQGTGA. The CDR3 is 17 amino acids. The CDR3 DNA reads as TGTGCCAGCACCAAAAAAGGGAGGGACTATAGCAATCAGCCCCAGCATTTT. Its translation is CASTKKGRDYSNQPQHF.

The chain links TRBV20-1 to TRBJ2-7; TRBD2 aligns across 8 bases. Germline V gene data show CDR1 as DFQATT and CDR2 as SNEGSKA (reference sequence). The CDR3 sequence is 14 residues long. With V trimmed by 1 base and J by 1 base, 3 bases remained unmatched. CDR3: CSARGASGSYEQYF. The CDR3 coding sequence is TGCAGTGCTAGAGGGGCTAGCGGGTCCTACGAGCAGTACTTC.

The CDR3 loop reads CSSSGRVYTEAFF. CDR3 bases: TGCAGTTCATCGGGGAGGGTCTACACTGAAGCTTTCTTT. The genes are TRBV20-1 and TRBJ1-1; no clear D. Germline V gene sequence: CDR1 DFQATT, CDR2 SNEGSKA (reference sequence). Trimming shortened V by 8 bases and J by 3 bases, and 16 bases separated the two germline ends. This CDR3 is built from 13 residues.

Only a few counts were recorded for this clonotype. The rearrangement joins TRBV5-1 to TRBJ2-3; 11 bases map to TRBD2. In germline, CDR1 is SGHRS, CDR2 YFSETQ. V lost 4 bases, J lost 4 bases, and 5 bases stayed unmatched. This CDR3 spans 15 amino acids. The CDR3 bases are TGCGCCAGCAGCCATAGCGGGGGGGCCGCAGATACGCAGTATTTT. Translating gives CASSHSGGAADTQYF.

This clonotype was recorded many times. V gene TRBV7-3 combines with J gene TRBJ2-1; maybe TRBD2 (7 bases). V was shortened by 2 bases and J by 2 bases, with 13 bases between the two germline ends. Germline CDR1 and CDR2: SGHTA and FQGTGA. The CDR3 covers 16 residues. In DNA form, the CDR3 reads TGTGCCAGCAGCTTAGGGGGGGCGGGGACCTACAATGAGCAGTTCTTC. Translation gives CASSLGGAGTYNEQFF.

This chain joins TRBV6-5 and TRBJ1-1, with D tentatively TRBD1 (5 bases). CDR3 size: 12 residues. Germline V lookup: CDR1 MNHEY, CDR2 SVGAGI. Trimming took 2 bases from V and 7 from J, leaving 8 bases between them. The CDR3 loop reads CASSYIDSEAFF. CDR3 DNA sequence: TGTGCCAGCAGTTACATTGACAGTGAAGCTTTCTTT.

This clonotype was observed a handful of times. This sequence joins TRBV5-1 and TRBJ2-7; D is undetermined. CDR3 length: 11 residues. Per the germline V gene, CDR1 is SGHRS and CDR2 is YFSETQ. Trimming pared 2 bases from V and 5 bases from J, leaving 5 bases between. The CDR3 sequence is CASSFSHEQYF. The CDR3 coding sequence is TGCGCCAGCAGCTTTTCCCACGAGCAGTACTTC.

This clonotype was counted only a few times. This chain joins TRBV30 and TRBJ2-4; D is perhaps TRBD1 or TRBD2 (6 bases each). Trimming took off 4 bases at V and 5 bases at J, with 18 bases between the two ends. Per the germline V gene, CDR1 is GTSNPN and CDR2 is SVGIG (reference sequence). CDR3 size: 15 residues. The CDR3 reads CAWNPSGRGQNIQYF. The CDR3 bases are TGTGCCTGGAACCCCTCAGGACGGGGGCAAAACATTCAGTACTTC.

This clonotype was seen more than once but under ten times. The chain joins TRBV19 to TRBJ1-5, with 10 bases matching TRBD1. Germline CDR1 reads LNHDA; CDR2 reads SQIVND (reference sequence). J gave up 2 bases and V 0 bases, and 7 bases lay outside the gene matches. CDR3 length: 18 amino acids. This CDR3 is CASSIEKTGGLGNQPQHF. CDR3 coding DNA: TGTGCCAGTAGTATAGAGAAGACAGGGGGCCTAGGCAATCAGCCCCAGCATTTT.

The CDR3 spells CSTESGQGGYGYTF. The CDR3 nucleotides are TGCAGTACCGAGAGTGGTCAGGGGGGCTATGGCTACACCTTC. The chain has TRBV20-1 and TRBJ1-2, with 7 positions matching TRBD1. V lost 8 bases to trimming and J lost 4 bases; unmatched junction nucleotides: 13. Per germline, CDR1 DFQATT and CDR2 SNEGSKA (reference sequence). CDR3 size: 14 residues.

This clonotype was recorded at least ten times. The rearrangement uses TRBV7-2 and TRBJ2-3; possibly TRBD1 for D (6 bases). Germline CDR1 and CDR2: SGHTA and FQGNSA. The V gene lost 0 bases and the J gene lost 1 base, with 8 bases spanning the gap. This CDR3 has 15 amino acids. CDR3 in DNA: TGTGCCAGCAGCTTAGCCGGACAGCGCACAGATACGCAGTATTTT. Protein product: CASSLAGQRTDTQYF. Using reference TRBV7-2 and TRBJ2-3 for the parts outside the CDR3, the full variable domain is GAGVSQSPSNKVTEKGKDVELRCDPISGHTALYWYRQSLGQGLEFLIYFQGNSAPDKSGLPSDRFSAERTGGSVSTLTIQRTQQEDSAVYLCASSLAGQRTDTQYFGPGTRLTVL.

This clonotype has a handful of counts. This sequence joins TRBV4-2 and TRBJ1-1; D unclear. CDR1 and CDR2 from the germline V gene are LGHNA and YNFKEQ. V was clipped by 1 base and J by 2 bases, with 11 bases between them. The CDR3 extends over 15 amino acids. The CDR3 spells CASSQGQSLNTEAFF. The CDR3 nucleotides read TGTGCCAGCAGCCAAGGGCAGAGCTTAAACACTGAAGCTTTCTTT.

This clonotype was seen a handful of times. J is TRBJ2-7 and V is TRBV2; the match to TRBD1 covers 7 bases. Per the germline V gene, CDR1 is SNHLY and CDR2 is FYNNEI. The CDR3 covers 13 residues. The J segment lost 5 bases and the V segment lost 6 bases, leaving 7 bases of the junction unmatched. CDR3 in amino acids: CASRSTGSHEQYF. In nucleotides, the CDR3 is TGTGCCAGCAGGTCGACAGGGTCCCACGAGCAGTACTTC.

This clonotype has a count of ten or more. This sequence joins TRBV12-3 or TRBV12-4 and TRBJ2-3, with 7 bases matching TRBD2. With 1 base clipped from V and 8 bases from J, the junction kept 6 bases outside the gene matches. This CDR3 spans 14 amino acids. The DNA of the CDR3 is TGTGCCAGCAGTTTAGGGGGGGGGTCGACTACGCAGTATTTT. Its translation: CASSLGGGSTTQYF.